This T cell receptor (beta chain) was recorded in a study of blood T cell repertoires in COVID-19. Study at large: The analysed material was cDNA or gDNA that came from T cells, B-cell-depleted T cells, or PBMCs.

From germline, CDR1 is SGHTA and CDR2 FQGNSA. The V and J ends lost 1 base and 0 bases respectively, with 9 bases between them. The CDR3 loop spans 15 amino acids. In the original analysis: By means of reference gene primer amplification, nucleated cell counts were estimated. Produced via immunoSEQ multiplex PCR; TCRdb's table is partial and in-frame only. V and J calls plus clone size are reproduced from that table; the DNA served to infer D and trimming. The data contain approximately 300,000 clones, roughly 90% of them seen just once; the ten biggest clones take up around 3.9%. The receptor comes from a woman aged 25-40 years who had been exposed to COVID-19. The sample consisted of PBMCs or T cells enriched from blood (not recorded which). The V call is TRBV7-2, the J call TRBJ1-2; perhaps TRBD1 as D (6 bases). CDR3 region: CASSLVGGSNYGYTF. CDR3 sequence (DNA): TGTGCCAGCAGCTTAGTAGGGGGATCTAACTATGGCTACACCTTC.